These 3 T cell receptor beta chains were all obtained from the same sample, sequenced in a study of lymphopenia after photon versus proton radiotherapy (dated by TCRdb to between 2018 and 2020). The library was built by means of the immunoSEQ multiplex PCR assay. TCRdb took this table from immuneACCESS and kept in-frame rearrangements with V and J called. Such tables lack part of the clones; where checked against another copy, unresolved V genes explain under half of the gap, and the rest is unexplained. Counted in this sample were more than 35,000 clones; approximately 81% of them appeared once. Of the sample, about 2.9% is held by the ten largest clones. The material sequenced was peripheral blood, taken from a patient treated with photon-based radiotherapy. The receptors shown here come from a man aged 45-60 years with gastric cancer.

This clone turned up a few times. The chain joins TRBV5-1 to TRBJ2-3, with D tentatively TRBD2 (6 bases). The CDR3 covers 16 residues. Germline lookup yields CDR1 SGHRS and CDR2 YFSETQ. V was shortened by 1 base and J by 5 bases, with 17 bases between the two germline ends. CDR3 loop: CASSLPWREVVDTQYF. In DNA, the CDR3 is TGCGCCAGCAGCTTGCCCTGGCGGGAAGTCGTAGATACGCAGTATTTT.

This clone was picked up one time. The CDR3 is CASRVREKGYEQYF. The CDR3 region has the DNA TGTGCCAGCAGGGTGCGGGAGAAAGGCTACGAGCAGTACTTC. The J gene is TRBJ2-7, the V gene TRBV28, with 7 nucleotides matching TRBD2. The V segment lost 6 bases and the J segment 3 bases; nucleotides outside the gene matches: 8. Germline loops: CDR1 MDHEN, CDR2 SYDVKM. The length of the CDR3 is 14 residues.

V usage is TRBV19 and J usage is TRBJ1-5; 8 bases match TRBD1. CDR1 is LNHDA, CDR2 SQIVND, per germline (reference sequence). The CDR3 has 16 amino acids. The J segment lost 4 bases and the V segment lost 3 bases, leaving 8 bases of the junction unmatched. CDR3 nucleotides: TGTGCCAGTAGTATGGGGAACAGGGGGGGAAATCAGCCCCAGCATTTT. Its translation: CASSMGNRGGNQPQHF.